This T cell receptor beta chain originates from a study of CD8 T cells in Susac syndrome. About the research overall: Among sequenced Susac syndrome patients, about 6 had active disease and under ten were in remission.

Germline V lookup: CDR1 MNHNS, CDR2 SASEGT. The CDR3 consists of 14 residues. V lost 5 bases and J lost 7, with 15 bases in between. Sequencing targeted TCR beta in blood CD8+ and CD4+ T cells. The authors negatively isolated CD8+ and CD4+ T cells and FACS-enriched TEMRA cells. When the RNA was reverse transcribed, random hexamers were used with an input of about 0.45 to 1 ug. Multiplex PCR with immunoSEQ amplified the TCR beta CDR3 across 54 Vbeta and 13 Jbeta. TCRdb reprocessed the immunoSEQ multiplex PCR reads via MiXCR and lists one record per CDR3 protein. Of under 150,000 distinct CDR3 sequences listed, around 93% were seen once; the top ten hold roughly 0.14%.

V is TRBV6-1 and J is TRBJ2-1, with D possibly TRBD2 on 6 matching bases. The TCR comes from a human donor with Susac syndrome. The source material was CD4+ T cells from PBMCs. CDR3 region: CASSPGWGVNEQFF. For the CDR3, the DNA is TGTGCCAGCAGTCCCGGGTGGGGGGTAAATGAGCAGTTCTTC.